This T cell receptor (beta chain) was identified during a study of T-cell reconstitution after alpha-beta-depleted transplantation in children. The table lists this clonotype with many counts. V lost 7 bases and J lost 5, with 11 bases in between. The CDR3 runs 12 residues. Germline V lookup: CDR1 ENHRY, CDR2 SYGVKD. TCRbeta library preparation incorporated unique molecular identifiers. TCRdb called the PCR reads again in MiXCR, with one record for every CDR3 protein. The sample carries fewer than 150,000 distinct CDR3 sequences, more than 9.5% recorded once. The starting material was PBMCs, mostly from graft donor cells, obtained 180 days after TCRalphabeta/CD19-depleted stem cell transplant. The sequence was collected from a girl under three years old who had a stem cell transplant for combined immunodeficiency, so the T cells may come from the graft donor. The gene calls are TRBV10-3 and TRBJ2-5, with D perhaps assigned TRBD1 or TRBD2 (5 bases each). DNA for the CDR3: TGTGCCATCATGAGGGGCCGGGAGACCCAGTACTTC. Amino acid sequence: CAIMRGRETQYF.